The clone carrying this T cell receptor (beta chain) came up many times. Its antigen is unknown. TCR beta CDR3 sequences were amplified from RNA transcripts. HTBI primers were used for first-round RT-PCR of the TCR CDR3. TCRdb recomputed calls from the multiplex PCR reads with MiXCR, one row per CDR3 protein. The sample yields around 700,000 distinct CDR3 sequences, about 17% seen once. The data were taken from a study of T cells in Graves' hyperthyroidism and ophthalmopathy. Study-wide context: At the time of initial diagnosis and before any treatment, peripheral blood was collected. The study, taken as a whole, reports: A model of 13 V-J features distinguished ophthalmopathy from stable hyperthyroidism. Blood held most thyroid clonotypes expanded above 0.001 frequency.

Patients were excluded for uncontrolled infection, other autoimmune disease, pregnancy or lactation. Trimming stripped 1 base from V and 5 bases from J, with 12 bases between. Germline-derived CDR1 and CDR2 are SGHAT and FQNNGV. The CDR3 runs 14 residues. This chain uses TRBV11-2 with TRBJ2-7, with a tentative D call TRBD1 (5 bases). The TCR sequence derives from a woman between 50 and 59 years old with Graves' hyperthyroidism that later progressed to Graves' ophthalmopathy. The specimen sequenced was blood. The CDR3 reads CASSLARVADEQYF. DNA of the CDR3: TGTGCCAGCAGCTTAGCCAGGGTGGCCGACGAGCAGTACTTC.